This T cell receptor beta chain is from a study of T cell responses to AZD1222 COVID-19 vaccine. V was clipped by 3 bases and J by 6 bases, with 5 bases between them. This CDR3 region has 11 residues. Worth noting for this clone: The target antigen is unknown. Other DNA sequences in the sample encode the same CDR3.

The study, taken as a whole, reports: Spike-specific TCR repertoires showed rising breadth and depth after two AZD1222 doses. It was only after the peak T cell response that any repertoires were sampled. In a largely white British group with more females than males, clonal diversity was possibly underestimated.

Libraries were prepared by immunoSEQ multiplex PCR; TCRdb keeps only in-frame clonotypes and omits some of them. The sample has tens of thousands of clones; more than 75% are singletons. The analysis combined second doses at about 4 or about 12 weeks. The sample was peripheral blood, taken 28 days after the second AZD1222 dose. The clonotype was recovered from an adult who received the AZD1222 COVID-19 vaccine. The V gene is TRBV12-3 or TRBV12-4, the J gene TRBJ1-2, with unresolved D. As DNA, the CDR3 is TGTGCCAGCAGTTTCCGCAATGGCTACACCTTC. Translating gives CASSFRNGYTF.